This T cell receptor (beta chain) was captured by sequencing in a study of chemoradiotherapy in HPV16-positive cancers. Study-level points and caveats: For HPV16-positive patients, expanding HPV-responsive T cells associated with longer recurrence-free survival. The functional HPV-specific definition rests on just two HPV16-positive patients. Candidate HPV-specific clones and E7-related TCR motifs grew in tumor during treatment.

TCRdb keeps only in-frame clones here, not all; method: immunoSEQ multiplex PCR. The sample contains 7,700 or so clones, around 62% of which appear only once. Repeated repertoire sampling spanned the course of chemoradiotherapy. Trimming shortened V by 4 bases and J by 6 bases, and 19 bases separated the two germline ends. Per the germline V gene, CDR1 is SGHNT and CDR2 is YYREEE (reference sequence). This CDR3 region has 15 residues. A word on this clone: Its antigen is unknown.

Sample acquisition took place from a patient who underwent chemoradiotherapy. This TCR came from a human donor with HPV-associated anogenital cancer. The chain has TRBV5-4 and TRBJ1-2; D is perhaps TRBD1 (5 bases). The DNA of the CDR3 is TGTGCCAGCAGCCCCAGAGTTGGGGGGGGTAATGGCTACACCTTC. Its translation: CASSPRVGGGNGYTF.